Detailed here is one TCR beta chain. Antigen specificity is unknown. The CDR3 has 18 amino acids. CDR1 ENHRY and CDR2 SYGVKD come from the germline V gene. Trimming at V came to 6 bases and at J to 3 bases, leaving 9 bases not matched to a gene. This entry belongs to a study of shared clonotypes between healthy human individuals. The wider study: A couple of women and a few men aged 18 to 49 made up the donors.

Participating donors were healthy, HIV-negative adults free of recent acute infections or vaccinations. This table comes from immunoSEQ multiplex PCR, and its TCRdb copy is limited to in-frame clones, with some not included. This sample has 950,000 to 1,100,000 clones, with approximately 70% found just once. Findings of the study overall: Non-shared clonotypes were found to have lower generation probabilities than the clonotypes that were shared by all four of the sorted-subset donors.

The chain links TRBV10-3 to TRBJ2-6; 12 bases are shared with TRBD1. The source of this sequence is a young man in good health. Sequencing was done on a sample of memory CD4+ T cells sorted from blood. Subset given: CD45RA-negative fraction. The DNA for the CDR3 is TGTGCCATCAGGCCGGGACAGGGGGCTTCACTTGGGGCCAACGTCCTGACTTTC. Translated, it gives CAIRPGQGASLGANVLTF.